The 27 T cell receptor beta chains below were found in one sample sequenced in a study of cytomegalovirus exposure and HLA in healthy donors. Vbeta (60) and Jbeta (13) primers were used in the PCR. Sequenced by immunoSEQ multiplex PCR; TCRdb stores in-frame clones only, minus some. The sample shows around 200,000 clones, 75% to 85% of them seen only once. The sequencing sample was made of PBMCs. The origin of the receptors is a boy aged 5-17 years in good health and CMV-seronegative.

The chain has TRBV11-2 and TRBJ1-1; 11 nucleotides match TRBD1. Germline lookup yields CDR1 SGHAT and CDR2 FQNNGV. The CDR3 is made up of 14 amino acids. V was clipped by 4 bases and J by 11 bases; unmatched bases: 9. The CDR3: CASSWQGTGGYAFF. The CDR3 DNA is TGTGCCAGCAGCTGGCAAGGGACAGGGGGTTATGCTTTCTTT.

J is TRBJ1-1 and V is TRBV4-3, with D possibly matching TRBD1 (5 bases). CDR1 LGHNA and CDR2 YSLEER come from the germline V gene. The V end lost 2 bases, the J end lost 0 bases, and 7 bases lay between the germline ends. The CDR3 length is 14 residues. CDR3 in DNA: TGCGCCAGCAGCCAAATAGGGGTGAACACTGAAGCTTTCTTT. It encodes CASSQIGVNTEAFF.

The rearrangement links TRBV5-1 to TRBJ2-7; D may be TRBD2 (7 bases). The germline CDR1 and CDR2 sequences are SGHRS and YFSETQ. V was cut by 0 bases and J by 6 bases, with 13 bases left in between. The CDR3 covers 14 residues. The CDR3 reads CASSLEGGRGEQYF. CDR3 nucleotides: TGCGCCAGCAGCTTGGAGGGGGGGCGCGGCGAGCAGTACTTC.

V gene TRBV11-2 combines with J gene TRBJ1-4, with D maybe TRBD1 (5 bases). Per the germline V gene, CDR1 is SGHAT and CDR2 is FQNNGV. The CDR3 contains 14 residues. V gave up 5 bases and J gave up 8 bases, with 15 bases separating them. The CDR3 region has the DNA TGTGCCAGCAGCCAGGGAGGGGTTGGAGAAAAACTGTTTTTT. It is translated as CASSQGGVGEKLFF.

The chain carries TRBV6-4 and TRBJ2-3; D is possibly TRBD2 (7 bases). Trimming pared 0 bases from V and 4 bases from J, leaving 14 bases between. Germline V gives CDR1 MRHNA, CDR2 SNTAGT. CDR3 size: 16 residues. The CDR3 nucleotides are TGTGCCAGCAGTGACTCAAGGACAGCGGGGCCAGATACGCAGTATTTT. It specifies CASSDSRTAGPDTQYF.

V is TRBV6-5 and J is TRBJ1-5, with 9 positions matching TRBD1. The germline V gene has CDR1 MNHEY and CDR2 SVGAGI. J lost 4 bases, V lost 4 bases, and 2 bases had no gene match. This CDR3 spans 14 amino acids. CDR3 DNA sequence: TGTGCCAGCAGTTTACAGGGGGCGAATCAGCCCCAGCATTTT. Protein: CASSLQGANQPQHF.

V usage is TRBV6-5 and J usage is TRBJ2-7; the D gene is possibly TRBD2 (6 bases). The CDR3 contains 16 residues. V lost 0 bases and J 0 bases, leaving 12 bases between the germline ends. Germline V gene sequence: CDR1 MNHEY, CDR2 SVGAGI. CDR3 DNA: TGTGCCAGCAGTTACTCTTGGGGGGACTCCTCCTACGAGCAGTACTTC. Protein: CASSYSWGDSSYEQYF.

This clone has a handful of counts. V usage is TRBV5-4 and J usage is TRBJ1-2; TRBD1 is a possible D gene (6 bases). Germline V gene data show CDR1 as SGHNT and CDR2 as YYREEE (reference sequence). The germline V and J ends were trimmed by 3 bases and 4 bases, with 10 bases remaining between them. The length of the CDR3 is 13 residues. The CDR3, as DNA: TGTGCCAGCAGCTCAGGGGATGGCTATGGCTACACCTTC. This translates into CASSSGDGYGYTF.

CDR3 DNA: TGTGCCAGCACCAAGGCGGTCTCTGGAAACACCATATATTTT. Protein sequence: CASTKAVSGNTIYF. The chain recombines TRBV7-9 with TRBJ1-3; no firm D call. This CDR3 has 14 residues. Per germline, CDR1 SEHNR and CDR2 FQNEAQ (reference sequence). V lost 7 bases and J lost 0, with 10 bases in between.

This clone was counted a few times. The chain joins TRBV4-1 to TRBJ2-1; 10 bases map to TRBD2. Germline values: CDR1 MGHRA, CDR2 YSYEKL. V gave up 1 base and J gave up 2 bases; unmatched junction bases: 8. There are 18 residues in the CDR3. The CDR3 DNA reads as TGCGCCAGCAGCCAAGCCCATCTTACTAGCGGGGCCTACAATGAGCAGTTCTTC. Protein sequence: CASSQAHLTSGAYNEQFF.

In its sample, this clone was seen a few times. The CDR3 loop is CASNPSQGPWDEQYF. Written as DNA, the CDR3 is TGTGCCAGTAATCCGAGTCAGGGGCCGTGGGACGAGCAGTACTTC. The rearrangement uses TRBV19 and TRBJ2-7, with D perhaps TRBD1 (6 bases). The V end lost 7 bases, the J end lost 5 bases, and 21 bases lay between the germline ends. The germline V gene has CDR1 LNHDA and CDR2 SQIVND (reference sequence). The CDR3 length is 15 residues.

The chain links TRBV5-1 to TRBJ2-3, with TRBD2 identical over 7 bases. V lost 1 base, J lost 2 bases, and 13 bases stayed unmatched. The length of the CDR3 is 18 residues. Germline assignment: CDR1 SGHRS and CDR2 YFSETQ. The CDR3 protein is CASSLWGGPAGNTDTQYF. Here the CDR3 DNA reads TGCGCCAGCAGCTTGTGGGGGGGACCTGCGGGGAACACAGATACGCAGTATTTT.

Here the CDR3 reads CSGGGGLDGNTIYF. DNA for the CDR3: TGCAGCGGTGGGGGAGGTTTAGATGGAAACACCATATATTTT. The chain combines TRBV29-1 with TRBJ1-3, with D perhaps matching TRBD1 (5 bases). Trimming shortened V by 7 bases and J by 3 bases, and 16 bases separated the two germline ends. The CDR3 runs to 14 residues. The V gene's germline CDR1 is SQVTM and CDR2 ANQGSEA.

This CDR3 reads CASSLAMVAVISYEQYF. CDR3 in DNA: TGTGCCAGCAGCTTAGCGATGGTAGCGGTGATCTCCTACGAGCAGTACTTC. V usage is TRBV7-8 and J usage is TRBJ2-7; TRBD2 might be the D (6 bases). The V gene lost 0 bases and the J gene lost 0 bases, with 15 bases spanning the gap. The CDR3 totals 17 residues. Germline CDR1 reads SGHVS; CDR2 reads FQNEAQ.

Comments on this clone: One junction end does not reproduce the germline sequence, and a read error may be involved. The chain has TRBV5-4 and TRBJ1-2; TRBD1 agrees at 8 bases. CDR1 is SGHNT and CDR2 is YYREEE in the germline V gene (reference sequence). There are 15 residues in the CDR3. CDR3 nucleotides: TGTGCCAGCGGCTTGGTAACGGACAGGGTTTATGGCTACACCTTC. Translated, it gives CASGLVTDRVYGYTF.

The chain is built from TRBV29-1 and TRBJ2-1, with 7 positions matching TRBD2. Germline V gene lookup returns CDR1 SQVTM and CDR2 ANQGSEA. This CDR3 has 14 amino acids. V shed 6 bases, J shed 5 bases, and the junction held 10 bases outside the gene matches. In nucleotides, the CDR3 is TGCAGCGTCAAAGGTGGGAGGGTGGACAATGAGCAGTTCTTC. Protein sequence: CSVKGGRVDNEQFF.

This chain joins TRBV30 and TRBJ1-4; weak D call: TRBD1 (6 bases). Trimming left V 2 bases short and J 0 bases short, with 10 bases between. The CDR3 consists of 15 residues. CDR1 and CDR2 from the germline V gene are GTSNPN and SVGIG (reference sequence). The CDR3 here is CAWSKGTTTNEKLFF. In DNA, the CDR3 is TGTGCCTGGAGTAAAGGGACAACAACTAATGAAAAACTGTTTTTT.

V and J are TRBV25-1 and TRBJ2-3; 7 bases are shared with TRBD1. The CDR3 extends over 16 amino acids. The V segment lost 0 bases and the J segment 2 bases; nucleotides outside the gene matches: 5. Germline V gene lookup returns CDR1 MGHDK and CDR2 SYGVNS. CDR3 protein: CASSEYLGGYTDTQYF. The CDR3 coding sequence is TGTGCCAGCAGTGAATATCTAGGGGGCTACACAGATACGCAGTATTTT.

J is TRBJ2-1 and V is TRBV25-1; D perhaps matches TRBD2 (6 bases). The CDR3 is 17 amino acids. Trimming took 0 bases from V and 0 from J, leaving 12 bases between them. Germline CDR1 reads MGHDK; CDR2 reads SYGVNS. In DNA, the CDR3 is TGTGCCAGCAGTGAATACGGGGGAGGCTTCTCCTACAATGAGCAGTTCTTC. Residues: CASSEYGGGFSYNEQFF. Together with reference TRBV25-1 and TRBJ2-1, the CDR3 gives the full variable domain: EADIYQTPRYLVIGTGKKITLECSQTMGHDKMYWYQQDPGMELHLIHYSYGVNSTEKGDLSSESTVSRIRTEHFPLTLESARPSHTSQYLCASSEYGGGFSYNEQFFGPGTRLTVL.

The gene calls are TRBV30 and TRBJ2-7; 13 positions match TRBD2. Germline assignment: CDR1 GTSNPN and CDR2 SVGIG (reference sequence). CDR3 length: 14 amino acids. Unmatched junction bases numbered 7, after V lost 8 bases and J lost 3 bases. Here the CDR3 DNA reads TGTGCCGGCGGAGGACTAGCGGGGGTCTACGAGCAGTACTTC. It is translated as CAGGGLAGVYEQYF.

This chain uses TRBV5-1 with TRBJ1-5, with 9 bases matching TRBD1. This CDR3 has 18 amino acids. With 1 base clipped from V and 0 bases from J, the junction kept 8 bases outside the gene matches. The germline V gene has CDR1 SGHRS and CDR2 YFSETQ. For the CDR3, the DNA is TGCGCCAGCAGCTTGAACAGGGGGCGAGGGTATAGCAATCAGCCCCAGCATTTT. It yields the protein CASSLNRGRGYSNQPQHF.

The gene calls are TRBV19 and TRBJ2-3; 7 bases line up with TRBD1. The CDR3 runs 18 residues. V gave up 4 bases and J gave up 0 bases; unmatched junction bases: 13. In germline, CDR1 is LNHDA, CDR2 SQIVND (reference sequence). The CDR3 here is CASSRQRDSGSSTDTQYF. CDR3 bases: TGTGCCAGTAGTAGGCAAAGGGACAGTGGTTCTAGCACAGATACGCAGTATTTT.

The CDR3 is CASTNRGQDEKLFF. CDR3 sequence (DNA): TGTGCCAGTACCAACAGGGGGCAAGATGAAAAACTGTTTTTT. The chain carries TRBV19 and TRBJ1-4; 9 bases agree with TRBD1. CDR1 is LNHDA, CDR2 SQIVND, per germline (reference sequence). The V and J ends lost 7 bases and 6 bases, in that order; junction bases with no gene match: 6. This CDR3 has 14 amino acids.

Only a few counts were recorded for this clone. This CDR3 is CASSPDIRSGYTF. CDR3 DNA sequence: TGTGCCAGCAGCCCAGACATAAGATCGGGCTACACCTTC. This chain links TRBV5-6 with TRBJ1-2; D gene uncertain. The CDR3 runs 13 residues. V lost 4 bases and J lost 8, with 15 bases in between. Germline loops: CDR1 SGHDT, CDR2 YYEEEE.

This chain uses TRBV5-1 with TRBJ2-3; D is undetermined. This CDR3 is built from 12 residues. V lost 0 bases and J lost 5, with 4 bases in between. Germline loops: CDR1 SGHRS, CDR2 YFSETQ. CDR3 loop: CASSLVIDTQYF. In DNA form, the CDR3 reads TGCGCCAGCAGCTTGGTTATAGATACGCAGTATTTT.

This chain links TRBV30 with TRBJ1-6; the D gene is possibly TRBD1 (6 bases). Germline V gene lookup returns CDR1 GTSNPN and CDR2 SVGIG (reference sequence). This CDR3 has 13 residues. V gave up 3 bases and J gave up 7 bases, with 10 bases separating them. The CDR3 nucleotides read TGTGCCTGGAGGAACAGGGAGAATTCACCCCTCCACTTT. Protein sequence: CAWRNRENSPLHF.

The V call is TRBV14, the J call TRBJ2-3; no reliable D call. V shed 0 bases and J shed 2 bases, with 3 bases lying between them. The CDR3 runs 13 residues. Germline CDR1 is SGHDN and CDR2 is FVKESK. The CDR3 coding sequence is TGTGCCAGCAGCCAAGACGTCACAGATACGCAGTATTTT. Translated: CASSQDVTDTQYF.